The 30 T cell receptor beta chains presented below share a single source sample, sequenced in a study of blood T cell repertoires in COVID-19. Clones were sequenced by immunoSEQ multiplex PCR, and TCRdb holds only the in-frame ones, with some missing. The sample includes 140,000 to 150,000 clones, over 75% of them seen just once. The sample consisted of peripheral blood. All receptors come from a woman aged 55-69 years with COVID-19, enrolled during active disease.

This clone showed up just once. The CDR3 is CASSYDSLGQGETEAFF. CDR3 DNA sequence: TGTGCCAGCAGCTACGATTCGCTTGGACAAGGGGAAACTGAAGCTTTCTTT. The V gene is TRBV7-9, the J gene TRBJ1-1, with D possibly matching TRBD1 (5 bases). Germline assignment: CDR1 SEHNR and CDR2 FQNEAQ (reference sequence). Trimming took off 4 bases at V and 5 bases at J, with 23 bases between the two ends. This CDR3 spans 17 amino acids.

The chain is built from TRBV11-1 and TRBJ1-2; TRBD1 is a possible D gene (5 bases). This CDR3 has 14 residues. The V gene lost 5 bases and the J gene lost 5 bases, with 15 bases spanning the gap. Germline loops: CDR1 SGHAT, CDR2 FQDESV (reference sequence). The CDR3 DNA follows: TGTGCCAGCAGCAACGGGGGGACGAGGTATGGCTACACCTTC. Amino acid sequence: CASSNGGTRYGYTF.

This clone was counted a few times. V usage is TRBV7-9 and J usage is TRBJ2-7, with 10 bases that match TRBD1. CDR1 and CDR2 (germline): SEHNR, FQNEAQ (reference sequence). This CDR3 is 17 amino acids long. J was trimmed by 6 bases and V by 3 bases; bases with no gene match: 14. CDR3 coding DNA: TGTGCCAGCAGCTTGCCGCAAGGACAGGGGGGATTTGCCGAGCAGTACTTC. The encoded protein is CASSLPQGQGGFAEQYF.

The chain carries TRBV18 and TRBJ1-1, with D possibly being TRBD1 (6 bases). This CDR3 comprises 15 residues. The V and J ends lost 0 bases and 10 bases respectively, with 18 bases between them. Per germline, CDR1 KGHSH and CDR2 LQKENI. The CDR3 protein is CASSPPLESGAVAFF. DNA of the CDR3: TGTGCCAGCTCACCACCCCTCGAATCAGGGGCGGTAGCTTTCTTT.

The chain recombines TRBV5-1 with TRBJ1-3; possible D gene TRBD1, 6 bases. CDR3 length equals 15 residues. Looked up from germline, CDR1 is SGHRS and CDR2 is YFSETQ. V was clipped by 4 bases and J by 7 bases, with 18 bases between them. The DNA of the CDR3 is TGCGCCAGCAGCCAAAACAGGGAACCCGGCAACACCATATATTTT. This translates into CASSQNREPGNTIYF.

This sequence joins TRBV3-1 (or the pseudogene TRBV3-2) and TRBJ1-1; 10 bases fit TRBD1. This CDR3 region has 14 residues. The J segment lost 4 bases and the V segment lost 2 bases, leaving 1 base of the junction unmatched. The germline V gene encodes CDR1 LGHDT and CDR2 YNNKEL (reference sequence). The CDR3 spells CASSQWTGGTEAFF. CDR3 sequence (DNA): TGTGCCAGCAGCCAATGGACAGGGGGCACTGAAGCTTTCTTT.

This chain joins TRBV6-2 or TRBV6-3 and TRBJ2-1; TRBD1 aligns across 10 bases. After removal of 5 bases from V and 3 bases from J, the junction contained 4 bases not matched to a gene. Germline V gene data show CDR1 as MNHEY and CDR2 as SVGEGT. The CDR3 is 15 amino acids. In DNA form, the CDR3 reads TGTGCCAGCAGTGGAGACAGGGGGCTCTACAATGAGCAGTTCTTC. Translated, it gives CASSGDRGLYNEQFF.

This chain links TRBV27 with TRBJ1-1; D call uncertain. Deletions cut 3 bases from V and 4 bases from J, with 12 bases between. CDR3 length equals 14 residues. CDR1 MNHEY and CDR2 SMNVEV come from the germline V gene (reference sequence). The CDR3 spells CASSFGGFSTEAFF. For the CDR3, the DNA is TGTGCCAGCAGTTTTGGAGGATTCAGCACTGAAGCTTTCTTT.

The V and J genes are TRBV5-4 and TRBJ1-4; tentatively, D is TRBD1 (6 bases). The CDR3 loop spans 17 amino acids. V lost 3 bases, J lost 0 bases, and 15 bases lay in between. Germline loops: CDR1 SGHNT, CDR2 YYREEE (reference sequence). CDR3 nucleotide sequence: TGTGCCAGCAGCTGGAAACGAGGGGACACAACTAATGAAAAACTGTTTTTT. Translation gives CASSWKRGDTTNEKLFF.

The rearrangement links TRBV11-2 to TRBJ2-1; 9 bases are a match to TRBD1. V was pared by 5 bases and J by 2 bases, with 4 bases of the junction left unmatched. This CDR3 has 15 amino acids. Germline CDR1 and CDR2: SGHAT and FQNNGV. CDR3 loop: CASSPGTGTYNEQFF. The CDR3 DNA is TGTGCCAGCAGCCCTGGGACAGGGACCTACAATGAGCAGTTCTTC.

The CDR3 sequence is CASSVSTEYEQYF. CDR3 coding DNA: TGTGCCAGCAGCGTAAGTACAGAGTACGAGCAGTACTTC. V usage is TRBV9 and J usage is TRBJ2-7; D gene ambiguous. The CDR3 loop spans 13 amino acids. Trimming shortened V by 1 base and J by 4 bases, and 9 bases separated the two germline ends. Germline-derived CDR1 and CDR2 are SGDLS and YYNGEE.

CDR3 sequence: CASSLAGLAGFQETQYF. CDR3 coding DNA: TGTGCCAGCAGCTTAGCGGGGCTAGCGGGATTCCAAGAGACCCAGTACTTC. The chain is built from TRBV7-2 and TRBJ2-5; 9 nucleotides align to TRBD2. This CDR3 has 17 residues. Germline lookup yields CDR1 SGHTA and CDR2 FQGNSA. The junction had 6 bases not matched to a gene; V was cut back by 0 bases and J by 1 base.

The V and J genes are TRBV18 and TRBJ2-5; TRBD2 matches 8 bases. The V and J ends lost 0 bases and 2 bases, in that order; junction bases with no gene match: 8. Per the germline V gene, CDR1 is KGHSH and CDR2 is LQKENI. The CDR3 extends over 17 amino acids. The CDR3 DNA is TGTGCCAGCTCACCACCGTCTACGGGGGGGGAACAAGAGACCCAGTACTTC. Protein: CASSPPSTGGEQETQYF.

V usage is TRBV27 and J usage is TRBJ2-1; 7 nucleotides align to TRBD1. The J segment lost 2 bases and the V segment lost 5 bases, leaving 12 bases of the junction unmatched. This CDR3 is built from 17 residues. Germline V gives CDR1 MNHEY, CDR2 SMNVEV (reference sequence). The DNA of the CDR3 is TGTGCCAGCAGTAAGGGGGTAAGAGGGGGCGCCTACAATGAGCAGTTCTTC. It translates to CASSKGVRGGAYNEQFF.

J is TRBJ1-2 and V is TRBV29-1, with D maybe TRBD1 (5 bases). This CDR3 contains 12 residues. Germline V CDR1 and CDR2: SQVTM, ANQGSEA. With 6 bases removed from V and 4 bases from J, the gap between germline ends came to 12 bases. CDR3 residues: CSVGNTGYGYTF. CDR3 bases: TGCAGCGTCGGAAATACAGGCTATGGCTACACCTTC. Complete variable domain (other parts from reference TRBV29-1 and TRBJ1-2): SAVISQKPSRDICQRGTSLTIQCQVDSQVTMMFWYRQQPGQSLTLIATANQGSEATYESGFVIDKFPISRPNLTFSTLTVSNMSPEDSSIYLCSVGNTGYGYTFGSGTRLTVV.

V and J are TRBV28 and TRBJ1-6; 7 nucleotides align to TRBD1. From germline, CDR1 is MDHEN and CDR2 SYDVKM. Trimming cost V 6 bases and J 0 bases; bases outside gene matches: 8. This CDR3 is 17 amino acids long. Here the CDR3 DNA reads TGTGCCAGCAGAGGACTTACAGGGGTCTCCTATAATTCACCCCTCCACTTT. This translates into CASRGLTGVSYNSPLHF.

This chain joins TRBV7-3 and TRBJ2-7, with 8 bases that match TRBD1. CDR1 and CDR2 from the germline V gene are SGHTA and FQGTGA. The CDR3 is 15 residues long. V shed 2 bases and J 3 bases; nucleotides not matched to a gene: 6. The CDR3 DNA reads as TGTGCCAGCAGCTTATGGGCAGGGGGCCTCTACGAGCAGTACTTC. The encoded protein is CASSLWAGGLYEQYF.

The rearrangement links TRBV19 to TRBJ1-2; TRBD1 matches 9 bases. This CDR3 is built from 16 residues. V lost 4 bases to trimming and J lost 5 bases; unmatched junction nucleotides: 11. Germline loops: CDR1 LNHDA, CDR2 SQIVND (reference sequence). The chain's CDR3 is CASSTPGDRALYGYTF. CDR3 in DNA: TGTGCCAGTAGTACTCCCGGGGACAGGGCATTGTATGGCTACACCTTC.

The chain couples TRBV11-2 to TRBJ2-1, with TRBD2 matching over 12 bases. The CDR3 is made up of 17 amino acids. Trimming cost V 4 bases and J 5 bases; bases outside gene matches: 9. Germline CDR1 and CDR2: SGHAT and FQNNGV. For the CDR3, the DNA is TGTGCCAGCAGCTATTTGGGACTAGCGGGTTTTGACAATGAGCAGTTCTTC. Its protein is CASSYLGLAGFDNEQFF.

The J gene is TRBJ2-2, the V gene TRBV14; weak D call: TRBD1 (6 bases). V was shortened by 4 bases and J by 5 bases, with 14 bases between the two germline ends. Germline V gives CDR1 SGHDN, CDR2 FVKESK. The CDR3 covers 15 residues. The CDR3 region is CASSPPRGETGELFF. DNA of the CDR3: TGTGCCAGCAGCCCACCCAGGGGTGAAACCGGGGAGCTGTTTTTT.

The V and J genes are TRBV5-1 and TRBJ2-2; TRBD2 agrees at 8 bases. V trimming: 2 bases; J trimming: 2 bases; junction bases outside the gene matches: 11. Germline CDR1 SGHRS, CDR2 YFSETQ. This CDR3 has 18 amino acids. CDR3 sequence: CASSFDASGPSNTGELFF. CDR3 nucleotide sequence: TGCGCCAGCAGCTTTGATGCTAGCGGGCCGTCTAACACCGGGGAGCTGTTTTTT. The complete variable domain, with remaining parts taken from reference TRBV5-1 and TRBJ2-2, reads KAGVTQTPRYLIKTRGQQVTLSCSPISGHRSVSWYQQTPGQGLQFLFEYFSETQRNKGNFPGRFSGRQFSNSRSEMNVSTLELGDSALYLCASSFDASGPSNTGELFFGEGSRLTVL.

The rearrangement links TRBV9 to TRBJ1-6; perhaps TRBD1 as D (6 bases). Between the trimmed V and J ends, which lost 2 bases and 7 bases, there was a span of 25 bases. CDR1 is SGDLS, CDR2 YYNGEE, per germline. The CDR3 spans 19 residues. The CDR3 loop reads CASSVNPRTGSEGNSPLHF. The CDR3 coding sequence is TGTGCCAGCAGCGTCAATCCGCGAACAGGGTCAGAAGGAAATTCACCCCTCCACTTT.

The chain joins TRBV29-1 to TRBJ1-1; possible D gene TRBD1, 6 bases. Looked up from germline, CDR1 is SQVTM and CDR2 is ANQGSEA. This CDR3 comprises 15 residues. Deletions cut 7 bases from V and 2 bases from J, with 20 bases between. CDR3 loop: CSGEGVGGANTEAFF. CDR3 DNA sequence: TGCAGCGGGGAGGGCGTCGGGGGGGCCAACACTGAAGCTTTCTTT.

The chain employs TRBV30 and TRBJ1-4, with D possibly TRBD1 on 6 matching bases. Germline values: CDR1 GTSNPN, CDR2 SVGIG (reference sequence). V gave up 7 bases and J gave up 0 bases, with 9 bases separating them. The CDR3 covers 13 residues. CDR3: CAYRQATNEKLFF. DNA for the CDR3: TGTGCCTACAGACAGGCAACTAATGAAAAACTGTTTTTT. The variable domain in full, with the rest retrieved from reference TRBV30 and TRBJ1-4, is SQTIHQWPATLVQPVGSPLSLECTVEGTSNPNLYWYRQAAGRGLQLLFYSVGIGQISSEVPQNLSASRPQDRQFILSSKKLLLSDSGFYLCAYRQATNEKLFFGSGTQLSVL.

The chain has TRBV5-4 and TRBJ2-2; 9 bases are a match to TRBD1. V lost 1 base, J lost 3 bases, and 4 bases stayed unmatched. Germline CDR1 SGHNT, CDR2 YYREEE (reference sequence). The CDR3 consists of 16 residues. The CDR3 DNA follows: TGTGCCAGCAGCTTGCGCCACAGGGGGCACACCGGGGAGCTGTTTTTT. It is translated as CASSLRHRGHTGELFF.

The chain has TRBV12-3 or TRBV12-4 and TRBJ2-7; a weak D match, TRBD1 (5 bases). The CDR3 extends over 11 amino acids. The ends were cut back, 6 bases at V and 2 bases at J, with 5 bases in the middle. The CDR3 nucleotides read TGTGCCAGCAGGGACACCTACGAGCAGTACTTC. This gives the protein CASRDTYEQYF.

V and J are TRBV5-1 and TRBJ1-1, with 12 bases lining up with TRBD1. CDR3 length: 18 amino acids. V shed 0 bases, J shed 0 bases, and the junction held 6 bases outside the gene matches. Germline assignment: CDR1 SGHRS and CDR2 YFSETQ. The CDR3 DNA reads as TGCGCCAGCAGCTTGGCCCCCGGGACAGGGGGCATGAACACTGAAGCTTTCTTT. Amino acids: CASSLAPGTGGMNTEAFF.

The chain combines TRBV19 with TRBJ1-2; D not resolved. The V gene's germline CDR1 is LNHDA and CDR2 SQIVND (reference sequence). This CDR3 is 13 amino acids long. V shed 5 bases and J shed 2 bases, with 9 bases lying between them. The CDR3 protein is CASSSLQNYGYTF. The CDR3 DNA sequence: TGTGCCAGTAGTTCTCTACAGAACTATGGCTACACCTTC.

The V call is TRBV6-5, the J call TRBJ2-7, with 8 positions matching TRBD2. The CDR3 is 13 residues long. J gave up 3 bases and V 7 bases, and 5 bases lay outside the gene matches. CDR1 is MNHEY, CDR2 SVGAGI, per germline. The CDR3 is CASKATSDYEQYF. CDR3 DNA: TGTGCCAGCAAAGCGACTAGCGACTACGAGCAGTACTTC.

The V and J genes are TRBV15 and TRBJ1-1; 8 nucleotides align to TRBD1. The trim removed 3 bases at V and 10 bases at J, leaving 7 bases unmatched. CDR3 length: 13 residues. Per germline, CDR1 LNHNV and CDR2 YYDKDF (reference sequence). In nucleotides, the CDR3 is TGTGCCACCAGCAGGGGACAGGCGTTTGTAGCTTTCTTT. It encodes CATSRGQAFVAFF.